A single sample gave rise to the 8 T cell receptor beta chains below, sequenced in a study of shared clonotypes between healthy human individuals. Measured with immunoSEQ multiplex PCR; TCRdb has only the in-frame clones, and not every one. The data contain approximately 2,000,000 clones, around 93% of them singletons. Naive CD8 cells lacked CD45RO and underwent positive selection for CCR7, leaving out terminally differentiated effector memory CD45RA+ cells. The material sequenced was naive CD8+ T cells from PBMCs. These receptors all come from a young man in good health. Some clones in this sample may be carry-over from other donors' samples.

Remarks on this clone: Germline and junction disagree at one end, which may indicate a read error. The V gene is TRBV19, the J gene TRBJ1-4; 7 bases map to TRBD1. Germline lookup yields CDR1 LNHDA and CDR2 SQIVND (reference sequence). The CDR3 spans 11 residues. CDR3 DNA sequence: TGTGCCAGTAGCCGAGACAGGGTGAAGGTTTTT. Protein product: CASSRDRVKVF.

The V and J genes are TRBV28 and TRBJ2-1; D perhaps matches TRBD2 (7 bases). V lost 5 bases to trimming and J lost 10 bases, with 15 bases between them. The CDR3 length is 13 residues. Looked up from germline, CDR1 is MDHEN and CDR2 is SYDVKM. The chain's CDR3 is CASSVAGAREQFF. For the CDR3, the DNA is TGTGCCAGCAGTGTTGCGGGGGCTCGCGAGCAGTTCTTC.

The chain employs TRBV10-2 and TRBJ1-6, with D hard to call. V was pared by 6 bases and J by 6 bases, with 12 bases between. In germline, CDR1 is WSHSY, CDR2 SAAADI. CDR3 length equals 14 residues. CDR3 amino acids: CASRWTDLNSPLHF. DNA for the CDR3: TGCGCCAGCAGGTGGACGGATCTTAATTCACCCCTCCACTTT.

About this clone itself: Other nucleotide sequences in the sample specify the same CDR3. The rearrangement links TRBV9 to TRBJ2-2, with a weak D call TRBD2 (5 bases). Trimming removed 0 bases at V and 2 bases at J, with 8 bases between. Per germline, CDR1 SGDLS and CDR2 YYNGEE. The CDR3 contains 15 residues. The CDR3 DNA follows: TGTGCCAGCAGCGTAGGACGGACTAACACCGGGGAGCTGTTTTTT. It codes for CASSVGRTNTGELFF.

The CDR3 loop reads CASSYGSDYGYTF. The CDR3 nucleotides read TGTGCCAGCAGTTACGGCTCGGACTATGGCTACACCTTC. The chain joins TRBV6-5 to TRBJ1-2, with unresolved D. The V and J ends lost 2 bases and 3 bases respectively, with 7 bases between them. The CDR3 is 13 amino acids. Germline V CDR1 and CDR2: MNHEY, SVGAGI.

The table lists this clone with a few counts. Written as DNA, the CDR3 is TGTGCCAGCAGCGGCAGGGAGGAGCAGTACTTC. This codes for CASSGREEQYF. The rearrangement links TRBV7-9 to TRBJ2-7; D assignment may be TRBD1 or TRBD2 (5 bases each). The CDR3 loop spans 11 amino acids. V lost 5 bases to trimming and J lost 7 bases, with 9 bases between them. Germline values: CDR1 SEHNR, CDR2 FQNEAQ (reference sequence).

The table lists this clone with a few counts. This chain connects TRBV2 to TRBJ1-1; TRBD1 aligns across 7 bases. The CDR3 extends over 12 amino acids. Germline V gene lookup returns CDR1 SNHLY and CDR2 FYNNEI. Germline trimming cut 8 bases from V and 7 bases from J; bases unmatched to any gene: 7. The CDR3 loop reads CASCPPGGEAFF. For the CDR3, the DNA is TGTGCCAGCTGCCCACCAGGGGGTGAAGCTTTCTTT.

The CDR3 DNA follows: TGTGCCTGGGGGCCGTCCTACAATGAGCAGTTCTTC. It specifies CAWGPSYNEQFF. The V call is TRBV30, the J call TRBJ2-1; D remains unclear. With 5 bases removed from V and 1 base from J, the gap between germline ends came to 6 bases. The germline gives CDR1 GTSNPN, CDR2 SVGIG (reference sequence). The CDR3 contains 12 residues. The full variable domain, in which reference TRBV30 and TRBJ2-1 provide the parts outside the CDR3, is SQTIHQWPATLVQPVGSPLSLECTVEGTSNPNLYWYRQAAGRGLQLLFYSVGIGQISSEVPQNLSASRPQDRQFILSSKKLLLSDSGFYLCAWGPSYNEQFFGPGTRLTVL.